These 21 T cell receptor beta chains share one sample of origin, sequenced in a study of response to subunit inactivated influenza vaccine. TCRdb re-derived calls from the RT-PCR reads in MiXCR, one entry per CDR3 protein. The sample holds hundreds of thousands of distinct CDR3 sequences, 25% seen once. The source was CD4+ T cells sorted from PBMCs, collected more than 4 days after vaccination. These receptors all stem from a man aged 50-60 years who received an inactivated influenza vaccine.

The chain combines TRBV6-1 with TRBJ2-2, with D uncertain. Germline lookup yields CDR1 MNHNS and CDR2 SASEGT. This CDR3 has 13 amino acids. V lost 1 base and J lost 6, with 6 bases in between. CDR3 DNA: TGTGCCAGCAGTGAAGTAGGCGCCGGGGAGCTGTTTTTT. Translation: CASSEVGAGELFF.

This clonotype has only a few counts. The chain employs TRBV7-2 and TRBJ2-4, with D unclear. CDR3 size: 13 residues. Trimming pared 4 bases from V and 2 bases from J, leaving 6 bases between. Germline V lookup: CDR1 SGHTA, CDR2 FQGNSA. The chain's CDR3 is CASSSEPKNIQYF. Here the CDR3 DNA reads TGTGCCAGCAGCTCCGAACCCAAAAACATTCAGTACTTC.

The chain links TRBV12-3 or TRBV12-4 to TRBJ2-1; TRBD2 matches 7 bases. The CDR3 extends over 15 amino acids. Trimming cost V 3 bases and J 8 bases; bases outside gene matches: 10. The CDR3 protein is CASSFLFAGADEQFF. The CDR3, as DNA: TGTGCCAGCAGTTTTTTGTTCGCGGGAGCGGATGAGCAGTTCTTC.

The chain uses TRBV4-1 and TRBJ2-1; no clear D gene. Trimming shortened V by 0 bases and J by 2 bases, and 8 bases separated the two germline ends. The V gene's germline CDR1 is MGHRA and CDR2 YSYEKL. This CDR3 has 15 residues. In DNA, the CDR3 is TGCGCCAGCAGCCAAGATTTTCCTACCTACAATGAGCAGTTCTTC. It codes for CASSQDFPTYNEQFF.

The chain has TRBV12-3 or TRBV12-4 and TRBJ2-7; TRBD2 matches at 9 bases. The V and J ends lost 1 base and 0 bases, in that order; junction bases with no gene match: 4. This CDR3 is built from 16 residues. This chain's CDR3 is CASSLGGGRASYEQYF. DNA of the CDR3: TGTGCCAGCAGTTTAGGGGGCGGGAGGGCCTCCTACGAGCAGTACTTC.

V gene TRBV18 combines with J gene TRBJ2-7; D possibly corresponds to TRBD1 (6 bases). CDR1 is KGHSH, CDR2 LQKENI, per germline. The CDR3 loop spans 12 amino acids. Trimming pared 3 bases from V and 7 bases from J, leaving 10 bases between. CDR3 sequence: CASSPQGKEQYF. The DNA for the CDR3 is TGTGCCAGCTCACCGCAGGGGAAAGAGCAGTACTTC.

This clonotype was seen a handful of times. V and J are TRBV4-2 and TRBJ2-5; a possible D gene is TRBD1 (6 bases). Germline V gene data show CDR1 as LGHNA and CDR2 as YNFKEQ. This CDR3 has 16 amino acids. V was cut by 0 bases and J by 1 base, with 12 bases left in between. In DNA, the CDR3 is TGTGCCAGCAGCCAAGAACCGACAGGAAGCCAAGAGACCCAGTACTTC. This encodes CASSQEPTGSQETQYF.

This clonotype was seen a few times. The chain couples TRBV27 to TRBJ2-7, with TRBD1 as a possible D gene (5 bases). Germline CDR1 reads MNHEY; CDR2 reads SMNVEV (reference sequence). The CDR3 has 17 amino acids. V shed 7 bases and J shed 4 bases, with 26 bases lying between them. CDR3: CASMGYEVGPAGYEQYF. As DNA, the CDR3 is TGTGCCAGCATGGGCTATGAAGTGGGCCCCGCAGGGTACGAGCAGTACTTC.

A note on this clonotype: An end of the junction does not agree with germline; a read error may underlie this. V usage is TRBV12-3 or TRBV12-4 and J usage is TRBJ1-6, with 8 bases lining up with TRBD1. This CDR3 has 14 amino acids. CDR3 in DNA: TGTGCCAGCAGTTCAGGACAGGGAACATCACCTCTCCACTTT. This gives the protein CASSSGQGTSPLHF.

V usage is TRBV6-2 or TRBV6-3 and J usage is TRBJ2-5; 8 bases line up with TRBD1. From germline, CDR1 is MNHEY and CDR2 SVGEGT. V was clipped by 5 bases and J by 5 bases; unmatched bases: 7. CDR3 length: 14 residues. CDR3 DNA sequence: TGTGCCAGCAGTCTCCGCAGGGGGCGTGAGACCCAGTACTTC. It encodes CASSLRRGRETQYF.

This clonotype appeared a few times. CDR3 in amino acids: CASSVERTSGSVAELFF. In DNA form, the CDR3 reads TGTGCCAGCAGCGTCGAGAGGACTAGCGGGAGTGTAGCGGAGCTGTTTTTT. This rearrangement joins TRBV9 to TRBJ2-2; 13 nucleotides match TRBD2. The CDR3 runs 17 residues. The germline gives CDR1 SGDLS, CDR2 YYNGEE. J gave up 10 bases and V 2 bases, and 11 bases lay outside the gene matches.

This clonotype was detected only a few times. The chain employs TRBV4-2 and TRBJ2-1, with D maybe TRBD1 (5 bases). Trimming shortened V by 2 bases and J by 4 bases, and 9 bases separated the two germline ends. The CDR3 contains 14 residues. In germline, CDR1 is LGHNA, CDR2 YNFKEQ. CDR3 residues: CASSQPQGYNEQFF. The CDR3 nucleotides are TGTGCCAGCAGCCAACCTCAGGGATACAATGAGCAGTTCTTC.

The V call is TRBV6-2 or TRBV6-3, the J call TRBJ2-1, with 11 bases matching TRBD1. In germline, CDR1 is MNHEY, CDR2 SVGEGT. The CDR3 loop spans 15 amino acids. V lost 5 bases and J lost 5; bases outside the gene matches: 5. The CDR3, as DNA: TGTGCCAGCAGTAAAGGGACAGGGGGGAACAATGAGCAGTTCTTC. Protein sequence: CASSKGTGGNNEQFF.

The CDR3 is CAWSRSGGPTDTQYF. In nucleotides, the CDR3 is TGTGCCTGGAGCCGTTCCGGGGGCCCCACAGATACGCAGTATTTT. The chain has TRBV30 and TRBJ2-3; D may correspond to TRBD1 or TRBD2 (6 bases each). The CDR3 consists of 15 residues. V dropped 3 bases and J dropped 2 bases, with 15 bases sitting between them. Germline V gene data show CDR1 as GTSNPN and CDR2 as SVGIG (reference sequence).

CDR3 bases: TGTGCCAGCAGTGCTCTCAGGACCTACAATGAGCAGTTCTTC. Protein: CASSALRTYNEQFF. The chain uses TRBV25-1 and TRBJ2-1; no clear D. Trimming took off 4 bases at V and 2 bases at J, with 9 bases between the two ends. From germline, CDR1 is MGHDK and CDR2 SYGVNS. The CDR3 contains 14 residues.

This clonotype was counted a few times. The rearrangement joins TRBV29-1 to TRBJ2-5; 7 nucleotides align to TRBD1. This CDR3 region has 16 residues. Germline lookup yields CDR1 SQVTM and CDR2 ANQGSEA. V dropped 0 bases and J dropped 4; count of bases not matched to a gene: 11. Here the CDR3 reads CSVEDPTGILRETQYF. In nucleotides, the CDR3 is TGCAGCGTTGAAGATCCGACAGGGATCCTGCGAGAGACCCAGTACTTC.

This clonotype has just one count. The gene calls are TRBV29-1 and TRBJ1-1; perhaps TRBD1 as D (5 bases). Germline CDR1 SQVTM, CDR2 ANQGSEA. CDR3 length equals 12 residues. Trimming took 6 bases from V and 4 from J, leaving 12 bases between them. The CDR3 DNA reads as TGCAGCGTGGCAGGGTTCAGCACTGAAGCTTTCTTT. It yields the protein CSVAGFSTEAFF.

The V gene is TRBV20-1, the J gene TRBJ2-7; TRBD2 matches at 8 bases. CDR1 is DFQATT, CDR2 SNEGSKA, per germline (reference sequence). The CDR3 has 17 residues. With V trimmed by 5 bases and J by 0 bases, 15 bases remained unmatched. The CDR3 DNA is TGCAGTGCTTGGGTCCCAAAGCGGGAGCTGCCCTCCTACGAGCAGTACTTC. This sequence encodes CSAWVPKRELPSYEQYF.

This clonotype occurred a few times. This chain links TRBV27 with TRBJ1-1; TRBD1 matches 7 bases. The V gene end was trimmed by 7 bases and the J gene end by 1 base; junction bases not matched to a gene: 9. This CDR3 comprises 15 residues. Germline CDR1 reads MNHEY; CDR2 reads SMNVEV (reference sequence). The CDR3 reads CASTRNRGENTEAFF. As DNA, the CDR3 is TGTGCCAGCACCAGAAACAGGGGTGAGAACACTGAAGCTTTCTTT.

The chain is built from TRBV27 and TRBJ2-5; D is ambiguous. Germline CDR1 MNHEY, CDR2 SMNVEV (reference sequence). V was shortened by 3 bases and J by 1 base, with 9 bases between the two germline ends. The CDR3 consists of 14 residues. The CDR3 bases are TGTGCCAGCAGTTTGGTGGCTAGCCAAGAGACCCAGTACTTC. Protein: CASSLVASQETQYF.

This clonotype turned up a few times. The V and J genes are TRBV28 and TRBJ2-4; 9 nucleotides agree with TRBD1. The J segment lost 8 bases and the V segment lost 9 bases, leaving 8 bases of the junction unmatched. Germline V gene data show CDR1 as MDHEN and CDR2 as SYDVKM. The CDR3 totals 13 residues. The CDR3 protein is CASTPGQGDIQYF. CDR3 coding DNA: TGTGCCAGTACCCCGGGACAGGGCGACATTCAGTACTTC.